This T cell receptor (beta chain) was sequenced during a study of cytomegalovirus exposure and HLA in healthy donors. Study details: An earlier analysis identified under 130 million unique TCR beta sequences in about 190 million T cells.

This CDR3 is built from 13 residues. V was trimmed by 5 bases and J by 1 base, leaving 8 bases between them. Germline loops: CDR1 MGHDK, CDR2 SYGVNS. Donors counted as nominally healthy when sampled, yet unrecorded immune exposures were likely. The study ran its PCR with 60 Vbeta and 13 Jbeta primers. Original processing notes: Unique TCR beta chains numbered approximately 80 million in a later analysis, with roughly 9.9 million shared. Some clones are missing from TCRdb's copy, which holds only in-frame ones; the method was immunoSEQ multiplex PCR. V and J calls and clone size follow that table, whereas D and trimming were derived from the DNA. Of more than 140,000 clones listed, around 80% are singletons.

The sequenced material came from PBMCs. This sequence was found in a man in his forties in good health and CMV-seronegative. This chain connects TRBV25-1 to TRBJ1-1; the D is unclear. Here the CDR3 reads CASSWTENTEAFF. The CDR3, as DNA: TGTGCCAGCAGTTGGACTGAGAACACTGAAGCTTTCTTT. Complete variable domain (other parts from reference TRBV25-1 and TRBJ1-1): EADIYQTPRYLVIGTGKKITLECSQTMGHDKMYWYQQDPGMELHLIHYSYGVNSTEKGDLSSESTVSRIRTEHFPLTLESARPSHTSQYLCASSWTENTEAFFGQGTRLTVV.